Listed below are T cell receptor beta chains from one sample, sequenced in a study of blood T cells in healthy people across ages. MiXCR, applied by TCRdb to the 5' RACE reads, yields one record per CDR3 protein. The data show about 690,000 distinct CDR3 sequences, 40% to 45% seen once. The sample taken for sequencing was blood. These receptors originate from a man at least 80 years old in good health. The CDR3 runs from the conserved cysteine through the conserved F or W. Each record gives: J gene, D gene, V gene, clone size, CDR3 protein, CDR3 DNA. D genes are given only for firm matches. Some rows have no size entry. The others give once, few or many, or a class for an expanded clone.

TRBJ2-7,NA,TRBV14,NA,CASSQVSASYNEQYF,TGTGCCAGCAGCCAAGTATCGGCGTCCTACAATGAGCAGTACTTC
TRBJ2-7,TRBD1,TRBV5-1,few,CASSLAFGQGQEQYF,TGCGCCAGCAGCTTGGCCTTTGGACAGGGGCAAGAGCAGTACTTC
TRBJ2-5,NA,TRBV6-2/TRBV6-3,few,CASSYSSSRGETQYF,TGTGCCAGCAGTTACTCGTCCTCCCGGGGGGAGACCCAGTACTTC
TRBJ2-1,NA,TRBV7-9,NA,CASSLEQVGYNEQFF,TGTGCCAGCAGCTTAGAACAGGTTGGGTACAATGAGCAGTTCTTC
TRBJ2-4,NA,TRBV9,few,CASSVGGDVAKNIQYF,TGTGCCAGCAGCGTAGGGGGGGATGTAGCCAAAAACATTCAGTACTTC
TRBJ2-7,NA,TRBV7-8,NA,CASSPRGGSSDEQYF,TGTGCCAGCAGCCCCAGGGGGGGGAGCTCCGACGAGCAGTACTTC
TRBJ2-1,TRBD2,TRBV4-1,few,CASSQDQIAGSREQFF,TGCGCCAGCAGCCAAGACCAGATAGCGGGATCACGTGAGCAGTTCTTC
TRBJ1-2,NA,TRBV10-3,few,CAISVAPNYGYTF,TGTGCCATCAGTGTGGCACCTAACTATGGCTACACCTTC
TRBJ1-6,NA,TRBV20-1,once,CSANAGHYNSPLHF,TGCAGTGCCAACGCGGGTCACTATAATTCACCCCTCCACTTT
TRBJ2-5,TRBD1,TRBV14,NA,CASSQGRTGVTQYF,TGTGCCAGCAGCCAAGGGCGGACAGGGGTGACCCAGTACTTC
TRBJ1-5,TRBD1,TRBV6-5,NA,CASSYSMDRHQPQHF,TGTGCCAGCAGTTACTCGATGGACAGGCATCAGCCCCAGCATTTT
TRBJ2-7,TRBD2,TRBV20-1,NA,CSALAGGNLWSYEQYF,TGCAGTGCTTTAGCGGGGGGTAATCTGTGGTCCTACGAGCAGTACTTC
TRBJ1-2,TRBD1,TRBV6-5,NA,CASSSLPGQGSNYGYTF,TGTGCCAGCAGTTCCTTACCGGGACAGGGCTCTAACTATGGCTACACCTTC
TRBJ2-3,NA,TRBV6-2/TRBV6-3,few,CASSYGDKSTDTQYF,TGTGCCAGCAGTTACGGGGACAAGAGCACAGATACGCAGTATTTT
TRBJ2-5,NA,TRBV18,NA,CASSPLDGPQETQYF,TGTGCCAGCTCACCTTTGGACGGTCCTCAAGAGACCCAGTACTTC
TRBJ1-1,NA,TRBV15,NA,CATLAGGRTEAFF,TGTGCCACCCTGGCGGGGGGCAGGACTGAAGCTTTCTTT
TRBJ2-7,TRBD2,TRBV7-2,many,CASSPSRWLAGFYEQYF,TGTGCCAGCAGCCCATCCCGATGGCTAGCGGGATTCTACGAGCAGTACTTC
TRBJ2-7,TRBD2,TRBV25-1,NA,CASSEYGRAGLYEQYF,TGTGCCAGCAGTGAATATGGGCGAGCGGGACTCTACGAGCAGTACTTC
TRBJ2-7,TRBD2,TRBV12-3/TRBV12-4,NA,CASSRPGGYAYEQYF,TGTGCCAGCAGTCGGCCGGGAGGCTACGCCTACGAGCAGTACTTC
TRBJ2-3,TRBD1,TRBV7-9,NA,CASSPGTAEVTDTQYF,TGTGCCAGCAGCCCGGGGACAGCGGAGGTAACGGATACGCAGTATTTT
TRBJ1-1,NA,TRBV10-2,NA,CASSEDTEAFF,TGCGCCAGCAGTGAGGACACTGAAGCTTTCTTT
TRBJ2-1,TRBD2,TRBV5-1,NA,CASSYALGLAGVSNEQFF,TGCGCCAGCAGCTACGCTCTCGGATTAGCGGGAGTATCAAATGAGCAGTTCTTC
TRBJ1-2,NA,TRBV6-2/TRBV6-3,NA,CASSYVGQSYGYTF,TGTGCCAGCAGTTACGTCGGGCAGAGCTATGGCTACACCTTC
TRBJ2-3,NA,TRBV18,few,CASSPLQSTDTQYF,TGTGCCAGCTCACCACTTCAGTCCACAGATACGCAGTATTTT
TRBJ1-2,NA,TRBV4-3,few,CASSQEVAGPYGYTF,TGCGCCAGCAGCCAAGAAGTCGCAGGGCCGTATGGCTACACCTTC
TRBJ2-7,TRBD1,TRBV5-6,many,CASSFAPRGNEQYF,TGTGCCAGCAGCTTCGCGCCCAGGGGGAACGAGCAGTACTTC
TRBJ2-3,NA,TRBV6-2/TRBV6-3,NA,CASGIGRSGVFLTDTQYF,TGTGCCAGCGGGATTGGGCGATCAGGGGTTTTTCTTACAGATACGCAGTATTTT
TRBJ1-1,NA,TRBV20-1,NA,CSARGGTEAFF,TGCAGTGCTAGAGGCGGGACTGAAGCTTTCTTT
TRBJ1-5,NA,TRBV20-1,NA,CSARDHRRGRQPQHF,TGCAGTGCTAGAGATCATCGGAGGGGTCGTCAGCCCCAGCATTTT
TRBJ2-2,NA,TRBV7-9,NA,CASSWDPGDSGELFF,TGTGCCAGCAGCTGGGACCCGGGGGACTCCGGGGAGCTGTTTTTT
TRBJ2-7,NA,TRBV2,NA,CASSNQGGIYNEQYF,TGTGCCAGCAGCAACCAAGGGGGGATCTACAATGAGCAGTACTTC
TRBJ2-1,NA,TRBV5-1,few,CASSLGGPPSHNEQFF,TGCGCCAGCAGCTTGGGTGGCCCCCCCAGCCACAATGAGCAGTTCTTC
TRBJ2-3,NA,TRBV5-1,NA,CASSLAFGGTDTQYF,TGCGCCAGCAGCTTGGCCTTCGGGGGCACAGATACGCAGTATTTT
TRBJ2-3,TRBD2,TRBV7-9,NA,CTSSYSGASTDTQYF,TGTACCAGCAGCTATAGCGGGGCTAGCACAGATACGCAGTATTTT
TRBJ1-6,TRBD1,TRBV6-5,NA,CASSYSDRGERIPLHF,TGTGCCAGCAGTTACTCTGACAGGGGCGAGCGGATTCCCCTCCACTTT
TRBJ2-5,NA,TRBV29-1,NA,CSVEDTVYNEQYF,TGCAGCGTTGAAGATACCGTATACAATGAGCAGTACTTC
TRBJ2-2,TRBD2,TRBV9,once,CASSVSLAGGLGPGELFF,TGTGCCAGCAGCGTATCGTTAGCGGGAGGCCTCGGGCCCGGGGAGCTGTTTTTT